This T cell receptor beta chain is drawn from a study of blood T cells in healthy people across ages. This clonotype was detected a few times. As yet, its antigen is unknown. Findings and limits, study-wide: Diversity estimated from one million T cells was considered an underestimate.

Germline V gene sequence: CDR1 MNHEY, CDR2 SVGEGT. The CDR3 length is 15 residues. Sample-barcoded 5' priming and a J-beta primer mix drove a second PCR of about 7 to 12 cycles. TCRdb called the 5' RACE reads again in MiXCR, with one record for every CDR3 protein. The repertoire includes approximately 940,000 distinct CDR3 sequences, about 48% of them detected once, and 13% sits in the top ten. The origin of this receptor is a man between 25 and 39 years old in good health. The rearrangement links TRBV6-2 or TRBV6-3 to TRBJ2-4; 8 positions agree with TRBD2. The end of the DNA fits TRBJ2-7 better, so the J call may be wrong. The sequenced material came from blood. CDR3 sequence reads: CASRNGLAGIYEQYF. The CDR3 DNA reads TGTGCCAGCAGAAACGGGCTAGCGGGTATTTACGAGCAGTACTTC.